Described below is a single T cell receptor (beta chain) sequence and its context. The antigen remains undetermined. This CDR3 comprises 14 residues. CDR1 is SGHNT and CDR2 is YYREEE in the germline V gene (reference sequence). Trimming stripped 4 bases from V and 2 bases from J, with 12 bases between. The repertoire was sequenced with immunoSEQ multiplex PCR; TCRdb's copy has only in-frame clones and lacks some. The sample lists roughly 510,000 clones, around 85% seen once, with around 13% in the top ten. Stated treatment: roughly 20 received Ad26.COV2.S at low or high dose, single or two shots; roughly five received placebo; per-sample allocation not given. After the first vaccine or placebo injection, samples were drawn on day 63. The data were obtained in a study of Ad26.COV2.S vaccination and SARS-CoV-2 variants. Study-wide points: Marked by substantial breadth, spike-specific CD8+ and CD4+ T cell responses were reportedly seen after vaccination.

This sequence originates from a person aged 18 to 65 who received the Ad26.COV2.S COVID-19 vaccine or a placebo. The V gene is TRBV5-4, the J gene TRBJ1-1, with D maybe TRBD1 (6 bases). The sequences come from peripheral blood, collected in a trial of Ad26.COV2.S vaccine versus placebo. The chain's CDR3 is CASSMGASNTEAFF. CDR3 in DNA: TGTGCCAGCAGCATGGGGGCCTCTAACACTGAAGCTTTCTTT.